This TCR beta chain originates from a study of blood T cell repertoires in COVID-19. Looking at the study overall: The samples span acute and convalescent COVID-19 from the United States, Italy and Spain. The analysed material was cDNA or gDNA that came from T cells, B-cell-depleted T cells, or PBMCs.

CDR1 SGHRS and CDR2 YFSETQ come from the germline V gene. This CDR3 is 14 amino acids long. V shed 3 bases, J shed 4 bases, and the junction held 0 bases outside the gene matches. Per the original data handling: The authors estimated nucleated cell counts from reference gene primer amplification. The method was immunoSEQ multiplex PCR; TCRdb's version includes in-frame clones alone and lacks a portion of them. The V and J calls and the clone size are those of that table, but D and trimming were determined from the DNA. The data contain about 120,000 clones, approximately 85% of them seen just once; the ten biggest clones take up approximately 11%.

This chain uses TRBV5-1 with TRBJ2-5, with 13 nucleotides matching TRBD2. The sequence was obtained from a man older than 75 with acute or convalescent COVID-19. The sequenced sample consisted of peripheral blood. Written as DNA, the CDR3 is TGCGCCAGCAGCTGGACTAGCGGGGGAGAGACCCAGTACTTC. Protein sequence: CASSWTSGGETQYF.